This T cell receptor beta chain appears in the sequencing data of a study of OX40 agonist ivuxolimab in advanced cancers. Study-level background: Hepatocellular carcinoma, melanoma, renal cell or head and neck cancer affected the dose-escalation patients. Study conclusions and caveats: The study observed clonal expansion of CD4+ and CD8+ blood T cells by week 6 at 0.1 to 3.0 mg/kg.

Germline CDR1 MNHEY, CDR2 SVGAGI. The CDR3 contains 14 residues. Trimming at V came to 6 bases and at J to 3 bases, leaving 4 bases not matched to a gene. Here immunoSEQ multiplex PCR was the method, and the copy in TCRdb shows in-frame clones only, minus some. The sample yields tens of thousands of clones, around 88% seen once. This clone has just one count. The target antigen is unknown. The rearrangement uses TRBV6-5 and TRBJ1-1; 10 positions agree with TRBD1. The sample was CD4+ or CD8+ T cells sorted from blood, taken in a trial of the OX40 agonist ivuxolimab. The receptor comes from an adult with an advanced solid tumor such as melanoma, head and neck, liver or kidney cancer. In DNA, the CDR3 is TGTGCCAGCAGCGTCGGACAGGGGGACACTGAAGCTTTCTTT. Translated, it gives CASSVGQGDTEAFF.